This entry lists 2 T cell receptor beta chains sequenced from one sample in a study of T-cell memory formation after mild COVID-19. In TCRdb, the 5' RACE reads were re-called with MiXCR into one record per CDR3 protein. This table has 180,000 or so distinct CDR3 sequences, around 16% appearing once. The sequenced sample consisted of PBMCs or a T cell subset sorted from them (not recorded which). These TCRs come from an adult woman who had mild COVID-19 (a few samples of this study predate the infection). Cell type and time point are not known.

The V call is TRBV10-3, the J call TRBJ2-5; 7 nucleotides agree with TRBD2. V shed 2 bases and J 2 bases; nucleotides not matched to a gene: 2. This CDR3 comprises 14 residues. Germline V gene data show CDR1 as ENHRY and CDR2 as SYGVKD. The CDR3, as DNA: TGTGCCATCAGTGAGGGGGGGGATCAAGAGACCCAGTACTTC. Its translation is CAISEGGDQETQYF.

The rearrangement links TRBV6-1 to TRBJ1-3; TRBD1 matches 8 bases. The CDR3 consists of 16 residues. Trimming took 2 bases from V and 2 from J; bases not matched to a gene: 5. Germline assignment: CDR1 MNHNS and CDR2 SASEGT. This CDR3 reads CASSEWGQAPGNTIYF. The CDR3 nucleotides are TGTGCCAGCAGTGAATGGGGACAGGCCCCTGGAAACACCATATATTTT.